The present entry profiles one T cell receptor beta chain with its context. This receptor's antigen is unknown. Base qualities are not at hand, and no much larger clone is one base apart. These data are taken from a study of T cell responses to AZD1222 COVID-19 vaccine (dated by TCRdb to the early 2020s). For the wider study: AZD1222 recipients whose second dose came at about 4 weeks and those whose second dose came at about 12 weeks were combined into one group, since spike-specific TCR depth and breadth did not differ between the two schedules. TCR sequencing covered over 230 trial participants: 200 to 220 given two doses of AZD1222 and 26 given two doses of MenACWY control vaccine. Trial participants were enrolled by age into 18-55, 56-69 and 70-plus year subgroups, with around 150, 28 and 57 TCR-sequenced participants respectively.

On the study overall, not on this receptor specifically: Participants were mostly white British, with more females than males. The authors suggested clonal diversity may have been underestimated. After two AZD1222 doses, spike-specific TCR breadth and depth were significantly higher than at day 0 and than in MenACWY recipients. Because no day 14 peak-response samples were available, the repertoires could be characterized only after the peak T cell response. Reportedly, close to half of the unique spike-specific TCRs recognized epitopes lying outside the regions that are mutated in the B.1.351 and B.1.1.7 variants. Only a handful of AZD1222 recipients were SARS-CoV-2 seropositive at baseline, limiting conclusions about previously exposed vaccinees. In the small 56-69-year group, the increase in depth fell short of significance, most likely because of low power. CD4 TCRs associated with the vaccine covered the entire spike protein, and the dominant responses were in regions 160-218 and 743-854.

The CDR3 regions of human TCRbeta chains were analyzed by immunosequencing. The study's processing was this. TCRs in the repertoires were compared against a reference library of SARS-CoV-2-specific TCRs that had been generated with the MIRA antigen-specificity platform. Breadth meant the fraction of unique TCRs that were SARS-CoV-2-associated, whereas depth meant the fraction of total T cells that were SARS-CoV-2-associated. Using the MIRA data, each spike-specific TCR was mapped to the spike region that the TCR reacts to and placed in a CD4 or CD8 class. Log10-transformed breadth and depth values were compared by one-way ANOVA with Sidak's multiple comparisons tests. The clones in this table, taken by TCRdb from immuneACCESS, are in-frame only. Not every clone is retained; where verified, under half of the shortfall comes from an unresolved V gene, and the cause of the rest is unknown. The V and J calls and clone size come from that table; D and trimming were worked out from the DNA. Counted in this sample were 95,000 to 100,000 clones; roughly nine tenths of them appeared once. Around 1.5% of the sample belongs to the ten largest clones.

In the paper's terms, the time point label means: baseline before first vaccination. Samples from vaccinated people were obtained from the UK trials COV001 and COV002, which included a single-blind randomized controlled phase 2/3 trial of AZD1222 (ChAdOx1 nCoV-19) in healthy adults. For TCRbeta chain sequencing, PBMC samples were collected from trial participants at day 0 and at day 28 after the second dose. This TCR derives from an adult in good health. This material consisted of peripheral blood, taken on day 0 of AZD1222 vaccination.

The CDR3: CAWSVRADQPQHF. The sequence in DNA is TGTGCCTGGAGTGTAAGGGCTGATCAGCCCCAGCATTTT. The chain was built from TRBV30 and TRBJ1-5, with the D gene too uncertain to name. The CDR3 runs 13 residues from the cysteine to the phenylalanine. Just the 39-base CDR3 DNA is kept, in frame starting at base 1. CDR1 and CDR2 are drawn from the germline V gene (reference sequence): GTSNPN, SVGIG. The junction carries 8 bases between V and J, which are trimmed by 0 bases and 5 bases respectively.